The clone carrying this TCR beta chain was counted only a few times. Its cognate antigen is unknown. Amplification used 60 Vbeta primers and 13 Jbeta primers. Authors' data handling: Later reanalysis found roughly 80 million unique TCR beta chains, some 10 million of them shared. TCRdb keeps only in-frame clones here, not all; method: immunoSEQ multiplex PCR. For V, J and clone size, that table is used; D and trimming come from the DNA. This table holds about 120,000 clones, 74% found once. The CDR3 totals 14 residues. This donor's record omits CMV serostatus. The sample belongs to a study of cytomegalovirus exposure and HLA in healthy donors. Study outcomes and limitations: Later analysis identified several of the most significant clusters that appeared linked to common viral pathogens. Earlier results showed most TCR beta V segments being productive about 87% or about 30% of the time.

The clonotype was recovered from a human donor in good health. The sequencing sample was made of PBMCs. This rearrangement joins TRBV21-1 to TRBJ1-2; the DNA was not compared with TRBD1, the D call given in the table. TRBV21-1 is listed as a pseudogene. This CDR3 is CASSKSSGYYGYTF. The CDR3 nucleotides read TGTGCCAGCAGCAAGAGTTCAGGGTACTATGGCTACACCTTC.